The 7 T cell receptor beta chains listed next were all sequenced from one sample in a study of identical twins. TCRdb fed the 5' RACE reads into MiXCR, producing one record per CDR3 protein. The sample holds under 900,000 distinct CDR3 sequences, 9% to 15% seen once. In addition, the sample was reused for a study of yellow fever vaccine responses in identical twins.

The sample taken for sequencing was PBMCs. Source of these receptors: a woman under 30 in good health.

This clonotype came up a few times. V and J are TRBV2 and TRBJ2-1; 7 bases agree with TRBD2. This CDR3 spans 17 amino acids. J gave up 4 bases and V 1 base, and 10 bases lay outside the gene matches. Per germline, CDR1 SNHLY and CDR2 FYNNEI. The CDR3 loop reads CASSEGGATGLYNEQFF. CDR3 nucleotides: TGTGCCAGCAGTGAAGGGGGAGCGACGGGACTATACAATGAGCAGTTCTTC.

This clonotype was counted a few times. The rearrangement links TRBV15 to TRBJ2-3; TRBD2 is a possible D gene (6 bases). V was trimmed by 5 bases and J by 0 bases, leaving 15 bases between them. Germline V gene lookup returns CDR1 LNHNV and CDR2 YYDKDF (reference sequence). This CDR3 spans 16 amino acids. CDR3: CATSPPPSASTDTQYF. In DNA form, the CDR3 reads TGTGCCACCAGCCCCCCCCCTAGCGCCAGCACAGATACGCAGTATTTT.

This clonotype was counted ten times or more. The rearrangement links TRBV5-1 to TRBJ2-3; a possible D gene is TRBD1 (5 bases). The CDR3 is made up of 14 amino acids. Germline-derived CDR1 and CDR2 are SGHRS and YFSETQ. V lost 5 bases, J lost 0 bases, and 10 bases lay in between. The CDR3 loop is CASSSGYSTDTQYF. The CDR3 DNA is TGCGCCAGCAGTTCAGGGTATAGCACAGATACGCAGTATTTT.

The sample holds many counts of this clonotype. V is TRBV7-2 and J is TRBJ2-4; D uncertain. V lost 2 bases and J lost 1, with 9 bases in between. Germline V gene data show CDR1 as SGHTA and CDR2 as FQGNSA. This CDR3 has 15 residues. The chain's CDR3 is CASSLSAGAKNIQYF. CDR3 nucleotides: TGTGCCAGCAGCTTATCCGCTGGGGCCAAAAACATTCAGTACTTC.

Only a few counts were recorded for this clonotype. CDR3: CASSLRAGKETQYF. The CDR3 DNA follows: TGTGCCAGCAGCTTACGGGCAGGAAAAGAGACCCAGTACTTC. The chain is built from TRBV5-6 and TRBJ2-5; D call uncertain. Trimming took 2 bases from V and 3 from J, leaving 11 bases between them. The CDR3 is 14 amino acids. CDR1 SGHDT and CDR2 YYEEEE come from the germline V gene.

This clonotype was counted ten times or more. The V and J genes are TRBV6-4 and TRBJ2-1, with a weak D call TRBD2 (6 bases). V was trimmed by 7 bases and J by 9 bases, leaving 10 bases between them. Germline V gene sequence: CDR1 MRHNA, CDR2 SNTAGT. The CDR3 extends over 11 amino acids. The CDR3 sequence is CASKAEGEQFF. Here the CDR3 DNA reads TGTGCCAGCAAAGCGGAGGGTGAGCAGTTCTTC.

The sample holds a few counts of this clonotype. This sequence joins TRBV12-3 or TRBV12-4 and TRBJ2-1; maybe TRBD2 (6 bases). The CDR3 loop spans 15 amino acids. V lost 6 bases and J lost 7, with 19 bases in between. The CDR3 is CASSPQAGPGNEQFF. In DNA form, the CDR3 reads TGTGCCAGCAGCCCCCAGGCGGGACCTGGTAATGAGCAGTTCTTC.